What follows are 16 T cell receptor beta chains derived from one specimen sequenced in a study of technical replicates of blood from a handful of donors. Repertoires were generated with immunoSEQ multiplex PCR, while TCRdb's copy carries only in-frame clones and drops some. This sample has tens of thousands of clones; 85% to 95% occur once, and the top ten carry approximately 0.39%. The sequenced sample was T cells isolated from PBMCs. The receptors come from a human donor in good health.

The DNA for the CDR3 is TGTGCCTGGATAGGGACAGGGGAGGAGGGTGAAAAACTGTTTTTT. Its protein product is CAWIGTGEEGEKLFF. This chain uses TRBV30 with TRBJ1-4, with 10 positions matching TRBD1. The CDR3 loop spans 15 amino acids. Germline trimming cut 4 bases from V and 7 bases from J; bases unmatched to any gene: 9. Looked up from germline, CDR1 is GTSNPN and CDR2 is SVGIG (reference sequence).

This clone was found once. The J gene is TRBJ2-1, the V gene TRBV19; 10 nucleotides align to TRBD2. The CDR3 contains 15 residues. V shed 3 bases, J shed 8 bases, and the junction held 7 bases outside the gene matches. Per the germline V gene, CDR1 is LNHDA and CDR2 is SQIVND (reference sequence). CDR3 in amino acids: CASSMSGRAIYEQFF. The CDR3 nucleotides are TGTGCCAGTAGTATGAGCGGGAGGGCCATCTATGAGCAGTTCTTC.

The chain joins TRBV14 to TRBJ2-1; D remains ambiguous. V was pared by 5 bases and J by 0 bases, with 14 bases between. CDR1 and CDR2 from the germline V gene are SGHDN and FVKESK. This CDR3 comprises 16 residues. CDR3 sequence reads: CASSYKTHYSYNEQFF. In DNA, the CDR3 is TGTGCCAGCAGCTACAAGACCCACTACTCCTACAATGAGCAGTTCTTC.

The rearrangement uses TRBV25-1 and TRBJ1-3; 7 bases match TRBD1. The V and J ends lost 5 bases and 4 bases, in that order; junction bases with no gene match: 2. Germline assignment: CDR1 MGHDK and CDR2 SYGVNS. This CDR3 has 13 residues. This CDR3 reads CASSPGQGNTIYF. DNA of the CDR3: TGTGCCAGCAGTCCGGGACAGGGAAACACCATATATTTT. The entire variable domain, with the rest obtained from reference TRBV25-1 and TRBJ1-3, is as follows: EADIYQTPRYLVIGTGKKITLECSQTMGHDKMYWYQQDPGMELHLIHYSYGVNSTEKGDLSSESTVSRIRTEHFPLTLESARPSHTSQYLCASSPGQGNTIYFGEGSWLTVV.

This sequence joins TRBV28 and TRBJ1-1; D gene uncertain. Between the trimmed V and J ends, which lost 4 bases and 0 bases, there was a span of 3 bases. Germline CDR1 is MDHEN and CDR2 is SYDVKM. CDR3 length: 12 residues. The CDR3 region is CASSSMNTEAFF. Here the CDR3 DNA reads TGTGCCAGCAGTTCAATGAACACTGAAGCTTTCTTT.

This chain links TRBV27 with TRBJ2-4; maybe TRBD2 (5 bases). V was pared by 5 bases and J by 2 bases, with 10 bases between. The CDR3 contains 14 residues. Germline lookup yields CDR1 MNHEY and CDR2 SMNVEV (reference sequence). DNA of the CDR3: TGTGCCAGCAGTCCACTAGAATCCAAAAACATTCAGTACTTC. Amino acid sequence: CASSPLESKNIQYF.

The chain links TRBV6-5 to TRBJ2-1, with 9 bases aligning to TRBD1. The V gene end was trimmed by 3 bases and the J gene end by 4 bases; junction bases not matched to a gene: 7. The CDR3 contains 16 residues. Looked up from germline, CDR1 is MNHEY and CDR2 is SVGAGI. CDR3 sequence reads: CASSYHSGQGYNEQFF. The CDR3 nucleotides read TGTGCCAGCAGTTATCATTCTGGACAGGGGTACAATGAGCAGTTCTTC.

CDR3 protein: CASNLYEGNTGELFF. The DNA for the CDR3 is TGTGCCAGTAACCTATACGAGGGGAACACCGGGGAGCTGTTTTTT. This chain connects TRBV19 to TRBJ2-2, with D maybe TRBD2 (5 bases). Trimming removed 7 bases from V and 1 base from J, with 13 bases in between. This CDR3 comprises 15 residues. Germline loops: CDR1 LNHDA, CDR2 SQIVND (reference sequence).

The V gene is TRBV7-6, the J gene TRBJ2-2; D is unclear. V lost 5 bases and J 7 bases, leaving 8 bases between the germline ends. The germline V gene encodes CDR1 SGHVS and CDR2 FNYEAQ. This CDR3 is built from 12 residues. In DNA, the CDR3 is TGTGCCAGCAGCCCCCTAATCGGGGAGCTGTTTTTT. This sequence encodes CASSPLIGELFF.

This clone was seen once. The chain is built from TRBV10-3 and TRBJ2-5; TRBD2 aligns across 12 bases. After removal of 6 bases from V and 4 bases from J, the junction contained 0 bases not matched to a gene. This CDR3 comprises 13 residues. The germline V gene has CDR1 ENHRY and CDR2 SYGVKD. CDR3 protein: CAIRGLAGETQYF. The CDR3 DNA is TGTGCCATCAGGGGACTAGCGGGAGAGACCCAGTACTTC.

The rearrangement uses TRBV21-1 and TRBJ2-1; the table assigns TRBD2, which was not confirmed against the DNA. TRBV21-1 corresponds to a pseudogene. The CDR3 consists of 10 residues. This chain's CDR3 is CASPTDEQFF. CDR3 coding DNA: TGTGCCAGCCCCACGGATGAGCAGTTCTTC.

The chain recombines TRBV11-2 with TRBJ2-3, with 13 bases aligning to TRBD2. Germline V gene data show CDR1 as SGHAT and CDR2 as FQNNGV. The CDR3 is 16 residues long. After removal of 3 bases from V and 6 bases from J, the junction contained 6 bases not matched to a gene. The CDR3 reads CASSFRTSGSGDTQYF. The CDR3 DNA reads TGTGCCAGCAGCTTTAGGACTAGCGGGAGCGGGGATACGCAGTATTTT.

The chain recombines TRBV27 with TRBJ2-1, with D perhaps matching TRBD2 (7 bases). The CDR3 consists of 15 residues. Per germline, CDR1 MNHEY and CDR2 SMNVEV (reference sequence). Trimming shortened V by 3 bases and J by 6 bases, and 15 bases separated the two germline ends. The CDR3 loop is CASSFRGAVSNEQFF. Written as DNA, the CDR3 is TGTGCCAGCAGTTTTCGGGGGGCGGTGAGCAATGAGCAGTTCTTC.

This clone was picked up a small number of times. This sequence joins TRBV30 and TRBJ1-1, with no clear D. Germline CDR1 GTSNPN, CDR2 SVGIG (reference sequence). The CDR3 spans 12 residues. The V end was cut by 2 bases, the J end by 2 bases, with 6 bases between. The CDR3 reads CAWSWSNTEAFF. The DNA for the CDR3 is TGTGCCTGGAGTTGGAGCAACACTGAAGCTTTCTTT.

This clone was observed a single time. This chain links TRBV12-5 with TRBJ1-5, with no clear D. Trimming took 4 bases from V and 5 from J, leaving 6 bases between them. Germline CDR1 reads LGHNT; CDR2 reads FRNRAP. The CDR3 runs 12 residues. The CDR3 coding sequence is TGTGCTAGTGGTTCCGGGGATCAGCCCCAGCATTTT. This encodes CASGSGDQPQHF.

The CDR3 is CASLGQGAEGYTF. The CDR3 region has the DNA TGTGCCAGCCTGGGACAGGGGGCTGAAGGCTACACCTTC. The genes are TRBV5-6 and TRBJ1-2; 12 bases are a match to TRBD1. Trimming cost V 7 bases and J 8 bases; bases outside gene matches: 6. Germline loops: CDR1 SGHDT, CDR2 YYEEEE. CDR3 length: 13 residues.